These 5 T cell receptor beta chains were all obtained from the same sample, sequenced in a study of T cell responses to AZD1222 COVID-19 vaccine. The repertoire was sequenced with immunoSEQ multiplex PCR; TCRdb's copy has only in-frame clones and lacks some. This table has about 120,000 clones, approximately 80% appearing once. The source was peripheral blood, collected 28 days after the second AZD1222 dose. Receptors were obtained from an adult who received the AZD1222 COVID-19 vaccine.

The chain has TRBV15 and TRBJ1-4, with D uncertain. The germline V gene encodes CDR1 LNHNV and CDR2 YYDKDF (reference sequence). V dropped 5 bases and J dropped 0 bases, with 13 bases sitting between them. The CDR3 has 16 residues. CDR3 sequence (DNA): TGTGCCACCAGCCCCGGTGCTTTCGCAACTAATGAAAAACTGTTTTTT. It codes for CATSPGAFATNEKLFF.

CDR3 nucleotides: TGTGCCAGCAGCCAACGAGTGAATTCACCCCTCCACTTT. Translated, it gives CASSQRVNSPLHF. The gene calls are TRBV3-1 (or the pseudogene TRBV3-2) and TRBJ1-6; D unclear. Germline assignment: CDR1 LGHDT and CDR2 YNNKEL (reference sequence). V was pared by 2 bases and J by 7 bases, with 6 bases between. This CDR3 region has 13 residues.

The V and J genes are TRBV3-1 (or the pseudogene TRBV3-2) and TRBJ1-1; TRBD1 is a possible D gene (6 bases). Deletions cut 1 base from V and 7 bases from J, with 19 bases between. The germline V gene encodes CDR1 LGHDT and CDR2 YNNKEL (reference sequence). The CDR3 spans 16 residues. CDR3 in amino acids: CASSQAWGGGKDEAFF. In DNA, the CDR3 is TGTGCCAGCAGCCAAGCATGGGGAGGGGGTAAGGATGAAGCTTTCTTT.

The CDR3 protein is CAISVGVGSEKLFF. DNA for the CDR3: TGTGCCATCAGTGTCGGGGTTGGGAGTGAAAAACTGTTTTTT. The chain employs TRBV10-3 and TRBJ1-4; D is undetermined. Deletions cut 4 bases from V and 7 bases from J, with 13 bases between. Germline V gives CDR1 ENHRY, CDR2 SYGVKD. This CDR3 has 14 residues.

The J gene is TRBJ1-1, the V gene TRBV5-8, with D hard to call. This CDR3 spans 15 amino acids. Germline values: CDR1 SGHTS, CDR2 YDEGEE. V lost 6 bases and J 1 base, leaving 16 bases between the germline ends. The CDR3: CASTKLQRQNTEAFF. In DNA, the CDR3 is TGTGCCAGCACCAAGCTTCAGAGACAGAACACTGAAGCTTTCTTT.